These T cell receptor beta chains were read from a single sample in a study of read filtering for tumor transcriptome and immune sequencing. TCRdb re-analysed the reads in MiXCR, keeping a single row per CDR3 protein. The data show some 43,000 distinct CDR3 sequences, 10% to 15% seen once. Input material: a population of CD138-negative cells sorted from bone marrow. These receptors were taken from a donor over 35 with multiple myeloma. Both conserved end residues are part of each CDR3. The D gene is left open where the match is weak. Some rows mark clone size as missing; the rest say once, few, many or name a class of expanded clone.

J,V,length,D,size,CDR3,DNA
TRBJ2-1,TRBV20-1,15,.,many,CSARPPGLGHNEQFF,TGCAGTGCTAGACCTCCCGGATTGGGGCACAATGAGCAGTTCTTC
TRBJ1-5,TRBV5-1,16,.,many,CASSFSPGGSGQPQHF,TGCGCCAGCAGCTTCTCGCCGGGGGGTTCAGGTCAGCCCCAGCATTTT
TRBJ2-2,TRBV20-1,16,.,many,CSARPPDGTPTGELFF,TGCAGTGCTAGACCTCCGGATGGGACACCCACCGGGGAGCTGTTTTTT
TRBJ2-1,TRBV28,18,TRBD1,.,CASSFSWGEGQGSNEQFF,TGTGCCAGCAGTTTCTCATGGGGAGAGGGACAGGGGTCCAATGAGCAGTTCTTC
TRBJ2-3,TRBV6-6,13,.,many,CASNLGGRDTQYF,TGTGCCAGCAATCTGGGGGGCAGAGATACGCAGTATTTT
TRBJ2-5,TRBV7-2,22,TRBD2,.,CASSLLSALGLAGDNFQQAQYF,TGTGCCAGCAGCTTACTCTCCGCTTTGGGACTAGCGGGTGATAATTTCCAACAGGCCCAGTACTTC
TRBJ1-2,TRBV18,14,.,many,CASSRGQASYGYTF,TGTGCCAGCTCACGGGGACAAGCCTCCTATGGCTACACCTTC
TRBJ2-7,TRBV21-1,12,.,many,CASSSSSYEQYF,TGTGCCAGCAGCAGCAGTTCCTACGAGCAGTACTTC
TRBJ2-1,TRBV20-1,17,TRBD2,few,CSARPKTSGSLFNEQFF,TGCAGTGCTAGACCCAAGACTAGCGGGAGTTTATTCAATGAGCAGTTCTTC
TRBJ2-7,TRBV29-1,16,.,many,CSVDVSGALGSYEQYF,TGCAGCGTTGATGTATCCGGGGCTCTTGGATCCTACGAGCAGTACTTC
TRBJ2-1,TRBV11-2,13,.,many,CASSSWRRHEQFF,TGTGCCAGCAGCAGTTGGCGACGTCATGAGCAGTTCTTC
TRBJ2-2,TRBV20-1,14,.,many,CSAPWASSQGELFF,TGCAGTGCTCCCTGGGCCTCGAGTCAAGGGGAGCTGTTTTTT
TRBJ2-1,TRBV3-1,14,.,few,CASSIRTAYNEQFF,TGTGCCAGCAGCATTCGGACAGCCTACAATGAGCAGTTCTTC
TRBJ2-7,TRBV28,12,.,many,CASSRNSYEQYF,TGTGCCAGCAGCCGGAACTCCTACGAGCAGTACTTC
TRBJ2-1,TRBV7-2,17,TRBD2,many,CASSSGTSGFSYNEQFF,TGTGCCAGCAGCTCCGGGACTAGCGGGTTCAGCTACAATGAGCAGTTCTTC
TRBJ2-1,TRBV4-3,16,TRBD2,many,CASSQALAGSYNEQFF,TGCGCCAGCAGCCAAGCACTAGCGGGCTCCTACAATGAGCAGTTCTTC
TRBJ2-5,TRBV11-2,17,TRBD2,few,CASSTRTSGAFQETQCF,TGTGCCAGCAGCACCCGGACTAGCGGGGCCTTCCAAGAGACCCAGTGCTTC
TRBJ2-1,TRBV10-3,13,TRBD1,many,CAISGTGANEQFF,TGTGCCATCAGCGGTACAGGGGCCAATGAGCAGTTCTTC
TRBJ2-3,TRBV19,12,.,few,CASSYSTDTQYF,TGTGCCAGTAGTTATAGCACAGATACGCAGTATTTT
TRBJ2-5,TRBV5-1,15,TRBD2,many,CASSPGASGSETQYF,TGCGCCAGCAGCCCGGGGGCTAGCGGGAGTGAGACCCAGTACTTC
TRBJ2-3,TRBV6-5,15,TRBD2,many,CASSYYSGRHDTQYF,TGTGCCAGCAGTTACTATAGCGGGAGGCACGATACGCAGTATTTT
TRBJ2-3,TRBV6-5,14,.,.,CASSPGQSTDTQYF,TGTGCCAGCAGTCCAGGACAGAGCACAGATACGCAGTATTTT
TRBJ2-1,TRBV4-3,14,.,.,CASSQDVVYNERFF,TGCGCCAGCAGCCAAGATGTCGTATACAATGAGCGGTTCTTC
TRBJ1-5,TRBV28,15,TRBD1,many,CASRPWTGGNQPQHF,TGTGCCAGCCGCCCCTGGACAGGGGGCAATCAGCCCCAGCATTTT
TRBJ2-1,TRBV5-1,14,.,many,CASSLADSYNEQFF,TGCGCCAGCAGCTTGGCTGACTCGTACAATGAGCAGTTCTTC
TRBJ1-1,TRBV2,13,.,many,CASSTASNTEAFF,TGTGCCAGCAGCACTGCCTCGAACACTGAAGCTTTCTTT
TRBJ2-7,TRBV29-1,12,.,.,CSVEDLGHEQYF,TGCAGCGTTGAAGACCTCGGCCACGAGCAGTACTTC
TRBJ2-1,TRBV12-3/TRBV12-4,13,TRBD1,few,CASRRGQGAEQFF,TGTGCCAGCAGGAGGGGACAGGGGGCTGAGCAGTTCTTC
TRBJ2-7,TRBV2,12,.,many,CASSEIGYEQYF,TGTGCCAGCAGTGAAATTGGGTACGAGCAGTACTTC
TRBJ2-1,TRBV2,16,TRBD2,many,CASSTGLAGPYNEQFF,TGTGCCAGCAGTACGGGACTAGCGGGACCCTACAATGAGCAGTTCTTC
TRBJ2-3,TRBV10-1,14,.,.,CASGVSGSTDTQYF,TGCGCCAGCGGTGTCTCCGGTAGCACAGATACGCAGTATTTT
TRBJ2-1,TRBV19,15,.,many,CASSFSGYSYNEQFF,TGTGCCAGTAGCTTCAGCGGTTACTCCTACAATGAGCAGTTCTTC
TRBJ2-7,TRBV2,13,TRBD1,.,CASRATTGAEQYF,TGTGCCAGCAGGGCAACCACAGGGGCCGAGCAGTACTTC
TRBJ2-7,TRBV5-4,14,TRBD1,many,CASSLRDRVGEQYF,TGTGCCAGCAGCCTTCGAGACAGGGTCGGCGAGCAGTACTTC
TRBJ2-5,TRBV20-1,17,TRBD2,many,CSASGTSGVIRGETQYF,TGCAGTGCTTCCGGGACTAGCGGGGTCATCCGGGGAGAGACCCAGTACTTC
TRBJ2-7,TRBV7-2,14,TRBD1,many,CASSFGQGYHEQYF,TGTGCCAGCAGCTTCGGACAGGGGTATCACGAGCAGTACTTC
TRBJ1-1,TRBV18,14,TRBD1,many,CASSPEQGDTEAFF,TGTGCCAGCTCACCCGAACAGGGGGACACTGAAGCTTTCTTT
TRBJ2-3,TRBV2,16,.,many,CASSEDLLSNTDTQYF,TGTGCCAGCAGTGAAGACTTACTTTCAAACACAGATACGCAGTATTTT
TRBJ2-1,TRBV6-2/TRBV6-3,15,.,medium-sized,CASSYEIGSYNEQFF,TGTGCCAGCAGTTACGAGATCGGCTCCTACAATGAGCAGTTCTTC
TRBJ2-5,TRBV7-8,17,.,many,CASSLAPGPVIQETQYF,TGTGCCAGCAGCTTAGCGCCGGGACCCGTAATCCAAGAGACCCAGTACTTC
TRBJ2-1,TRBV10-3,13,TRBD1,many,CAISDTGGIEQFF,TGTGCCATCAGTGACACAGGGGGCATTGAGCAGTTCTTC